These T cell receptor beta chains were read from a single sample in a study of immune cell composition in non-small cell lung cancer. Assay: immunoSEQ multiplex PCR; the TCRdb copy retains only in-frame clones and omits some. The sample has about 6,600 clones, over 75% seen once. Sequenced sample: non-adjacent lung tissue. These receptors were collected from a human donor with non-small cell lung cancer. CDR3s include the opening cysteine and the closing phenylalanine or tryptophan. A D gene is named only where the DNA matches it firmly. Size is stated for part of the rows, as once, few or many counts, or as a class when the clone is expanded.

V	size	J	D	CDR3	DNA
TRBV14	-	TRBJ2-1	TRBD2	CASSQTREGLDEQFF	TGTGCCAGCAGCCAAACCCGGGAGGGCCTCGATGAGCAGTTCTTC
TRBV7-2	-	TRBJ2-3	-	CASSPDSLGTDTQYF	TGTGCCAGCAGCCCCGATAGTCTCGGCACAGATACGCAGTATTTT
TRBV10-3	-	TRBJ2-7	-	CAISGRQGDEQYF	TGTGCCATCAGTGGTAGGCAGGGTGACGAGCAGTACTTC
TRBV5-6	-	TRBJ2-3	TRBD2	CASSLALAGGSTDTQYF	TGTGCCAGCAGCTTGGCTCTAGCGGGGGGATCAACAGATACGCAGTATTTT
TRBV18	once	TRBJ1-1	TRBD1	CASSGTGGITEAFF	TGTGCCAGCTCGGGGACAGGGGGAATCACTGAAGCTTTCTTT
TRBV18	-	TRBJ2-3	TRBD2	CASSPPLAGTDTQYF	TGTGCCAGCTCACCACCTCTAGCGGGCACAGATACGCAGTATTTT
TRBV27	-	TRBJ2-5	TRBD2	CASSLSRGEQETQYF	TGTGCCAGCAGTTTATCGCGGGGGGAGCAAGAGACCCAGTACTTC
TRBV5-3	-	TRBJ2-7	TRBD1	CASSLGQGDYEQYF	TGTGCCAGCAGCTTGGGACAGGGGGACTACGAGCAGTACTTC
TRBV7-2	-	TRBJ2-5	TRBD2	CASSLGGAGGQETQYF	TGTGCCAGCAGCTTAGGTGGAGCGGGGGGGCAAGAGACCCAGTACTTC
TRBV9	-	TRBJ2-1	-	CASSVVSGNEQFF	TGTGCCAGCAGCGTAGTAAGCGGTAATGAGCAGTTCTTC
TRBV27	-	TRBJ2-5	-	CASSSLEQGTETQYF	TGTGCCAGCAGCAGCCTAGAACAGGGTACAGAGACCCAGTACTTC
TRBV18	-	TRBJ2-7	-	CASSPDSLLEQYF	TGTGCCAGCTCACCGGACAGCCTGCTAGAGCAGTACTTC
TRBV19	-	TRBJ1-1	-	CASQDRLNTEAFF	TGTGCCAGTCAGGACAGACTGAACACTGAAGCTTTCTTT
TRBV27	-	TRBJ1-1	TRBD1	CASSSGQVRTEAFF	TGTGCCAGCAGTTCCGGACAGGTCCGCACTGAAGCTTTCTTT
TRBV19	-	TRBJ1-5	-	CASRELTGTTNQPQHF	TGTGCCAGTAGGGAACTTACAGGTACGACCAATCAGCCCCAGCATTTT
TRBV4-3	-	TRBJ2-1	TRBD2	CASSQYQGLAGGNEQFF	TGCGCCAGCAGCCAGTATCAGGGACTAGCGGGAGGAAATGAGCAGTTCTTC
TRBV18	few	TRBJ1-5	-	CASSPFGPQGSNQPQHF	TGTGCCAGCTCACCCTTTGGTCCTCAGGGAAGCAATCAGCCCCAGCATTTT
TRBV6-5	-	TRBJ1-2	TRBD1	CASKTGSYGYTF	TGTGCCAGCAAGACAGGGAGCTATGGCTACACCTTC
TRBV18	few	TRBJ1-5	-	CASSPFNRDQPQHF	TGTGCCAGCTCACCATTCAACAGGGACCAGCCCCAGCATTTT
TRBV29-1	large	TRBJ1-1	-	CSVDEGQHTEAFF	TGCAGCGTTGACGAAGGACAACACACTGAAGCTTTCTTT
TRBV6-6	once	TRBJ1-5	TRBD1	CASRGGQGAYQPQHF	TGTGCCAGCAGGGGCGGACAGGGGGCGTATCAGCCCCAGCATTTT
TRBV6-5	-	TRBJ2-5	TRBD2	CASSYSWRGDQETQYF	TGTGCCAGCAGTTACTCCTGGCGGGGGGACCAAGAGACCCAGTACTTC
TRBV6-5	-	TRBJ2-3	-	CASSSYSVSTDTQYF	TGTGCCAGCAGTTCCTACTCCGTTAGCACAGATACGCAGTATTTT
TRBV4-3	-	TRBJ2-1	TRBD2	CASSQNSGGSYNEQFF	TGCGCCAGCAGCCAGAATAGCGGGGGGTCCTACAATGAGCAGTTCTTC
TRBV18	-	TRBJ2-7	-	CASSPPSGFEQYF	TGTGCCAGCTCACCGCCCTCGGGGTTCGAGCAGTACTTC
TRBV5-4	few	TRBJ1-3	-	CASSETGYGNTIYF	TGTGCCAGCAGCGAAACAGGGTATGGAAACACCATATATTTT
TRBV7-3	-	TRBJ2-3	-	CASSLGVGGPGDTQYF	TGTGCCAGCAGCTTAGGCGTCGGGGGGCCGGGGGATACGCAGTATTTT